This TCR beta chain is from a study of glioma-infiltrating T cells. Germline CDR1 and CDR2: DFQATT and SNEGSKA (reference sequence). The V end was cut by 0 bases, the J end by 1 base, with 15 bases between. The CDR3 extends over 16 amino acids. On this clonotype itself: Its antigen is currently unknown.

General study points: Above-expected tissue-blood divergence occurred in all gliomas, most in low-grade ones.

Using RNA template, CDR3s of TCR alpha and beta were amplified with iRepertoire arm-PCR. Input was 100-400 ng of tissue mRNA or PBMC total RNA. Via MiXCR, TCRdb re-called the multiplex PCR reads, giving one row per CDR3 protein. The table includes some 130,000 distinct CDR3 sequences, about 22% detected once. The specimen sequenced was glioma tissue, nonneoplastic brain tissue, or PBMCs (not recorded which). This receptor was obtained from a human donor with low-grade glioma or glioblastoma, undergoing nonglioma brain surgery, or in good health (not recorded which). The rearrangement links TRBV20-1 to TRBJ1-1; D is unresolved. For the CDR3, the DNA is TGCAGTGCTAGAGAGTGTGGCGCATTAGAGAACACTGAAGCTTTCTTT. Translated, it gives CSARECGALENTEAFF.